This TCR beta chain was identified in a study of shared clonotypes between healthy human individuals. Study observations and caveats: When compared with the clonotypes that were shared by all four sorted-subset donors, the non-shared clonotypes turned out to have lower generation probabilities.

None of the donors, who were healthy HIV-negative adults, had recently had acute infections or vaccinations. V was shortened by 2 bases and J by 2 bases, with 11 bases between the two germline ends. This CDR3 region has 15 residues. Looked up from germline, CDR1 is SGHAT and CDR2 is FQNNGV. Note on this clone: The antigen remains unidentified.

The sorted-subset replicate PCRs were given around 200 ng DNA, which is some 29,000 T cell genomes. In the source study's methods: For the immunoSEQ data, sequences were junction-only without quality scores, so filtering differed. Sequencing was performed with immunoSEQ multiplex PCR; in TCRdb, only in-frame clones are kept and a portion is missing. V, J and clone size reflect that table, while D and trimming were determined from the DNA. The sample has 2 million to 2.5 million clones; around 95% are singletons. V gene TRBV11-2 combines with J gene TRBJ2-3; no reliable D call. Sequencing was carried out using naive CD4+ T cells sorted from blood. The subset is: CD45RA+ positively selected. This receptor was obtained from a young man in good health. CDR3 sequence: CASSLLGGDTDTQYF. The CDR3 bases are TGTGCCAGCAGCTTACTGGGCGGAGACACAGATACGCAGTATTTT. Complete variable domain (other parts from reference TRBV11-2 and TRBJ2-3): EAGVAQSPRYKIIEKRQSVAFWCNPISGHATLYWYQQILGQGPKLLIQFQNNGVVDDSQLPKDRFSAERLKGVDSTLKIQPAKLEDSAVYLCASSLLGGDTDTQYFGPGTRLTVL.